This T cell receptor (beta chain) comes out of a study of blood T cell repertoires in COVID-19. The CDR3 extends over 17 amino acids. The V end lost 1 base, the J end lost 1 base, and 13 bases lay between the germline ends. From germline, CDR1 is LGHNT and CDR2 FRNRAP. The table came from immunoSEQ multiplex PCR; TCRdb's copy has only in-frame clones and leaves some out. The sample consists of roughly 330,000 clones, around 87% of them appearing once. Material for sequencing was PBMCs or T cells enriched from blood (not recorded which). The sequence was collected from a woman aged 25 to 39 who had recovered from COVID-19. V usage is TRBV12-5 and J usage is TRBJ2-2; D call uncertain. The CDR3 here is CASGLEPPTVNTGELFF. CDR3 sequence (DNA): TGTGCTAGTGGTTTGGAGCCTCCTACGGTGAACACCGGGGAGCTGTTTTTT.